Sequencing of this T cell receptor (beta chain) was carried out in a study of T cell changes during pregnancy in multiple sclerosis. TCRdb's copy holds only in-frame clones and misses some; the assay was immunoSEQ multiplex PCR. The table lists 65,000 to 80,000 clones, around 93% of them singletons, with about 2.5% in the top ten. In germline, CDR1 is MGHDK, CDR2 SYGVNS. The V and J ends lost 10 bases and 5 bases respectively, with 11 bases between them. The length of the CDR3 is 11 residues. This chain joins TRBV25-1 and TRBJ2-5, with a tentative D call TRBD1 (7 bases). The source material was peripheral blood, sampled in the second trimester of pregnancy. This TCR was sampled from a female donor with multiple sclerosis, enrolled in a pregnancy study. Here the CDR3 reads CATSGGETQYF. CDR3 DNA: TGTGCCACGTCAGGGGGGGAGACCCAGTACTTC.